The table lists the clone carrying this T cell receptor beta chain with a few counts. Antigen unknown. These data come from a study of blood T cells in healthy people across ages. A J-beta primer mix and a sample-barcoded 5' primer were used in a second PCR of about 7 to 12 cycles. Per sample, CDR3-containing paired-end reads numbered at least 2.5 million. One entry per CDR3 protein, called by TCRdb with MiXCR from the 5' RACE reads. The profile covers over a million distinct CDR3 sequences, with under 30% appearing a single time and less than 0.85% taken by the ten largest. Study-wide points: Strong correlation linked observed beta diversity and percent naive T cells.

CDR3 size: 11 residues. Per the germline V gene, CDR1 is DFQATT and CDR2 is SNEGSKA (reference sequence). Between the trimmed V and J ends, which lost 6 bases and 10 bases, there was a span of 13 bases. This sample also belongs to another study, concerning T cells of mothers and their children. That report adds: cDNA synthesis used all extracted RNA, about 1.5 ug per 15 ul. Over 8.5 million reads per mother and some 3 million per child were obtained.

This chain connects TRBV20-1 to TRBJ2-4, with no clear D. The TCR sequence derives from a girl aged 2-9 years in good health. The sequencing sample was made of blood. Here the CDR3 reads CSAGPEAIQYF. DNA of the CDR3: TGCAGTGCCGGACCCGAGGCTATTCAGTACTTC.